This passage covers 26 T cell receptor beta chains from one sample sequenced in a study of response to subunit inactivated influenza vaccine (dated by TCRdb to 2016 to 2018). Library preparation employed RT-PCR. This sample was sequenced with an Illumina HiSeq 2500. TCRdb handled the public reads itself, with Q25 trimming in fastp and clone calling in MiXCR, and kept productive beta chains. Here each entry gathers all rows of one CDR3 protein and keeps the most common genes and DNA. This sample gives roughly 760,000 distinct CDR3 sequences in total; about 20% of them show up just once. Roughly 10% of the sample rests with the top ten. Sequenced material: PBMCs from blood, taken approximately 5 days after vaccination. The receptor source for this set is a man in his fifties or sixties who received an inactivated influenza vaccine. Donor details come from another sample of the same person, matched by shared clones.

This clonotype was detected only a few times. This chain joins TRBV29-1 and TRBJ2-3; 12 bases are shared with TRBD2. Trimming cost V 0 bases and J 5 bases; bases outside gene matches: 12. The CDR3 is 18 residues long. In germline, CDR1 is SQVTM, CDR2 ANQGSEA. This chain's CDR3 is CSVEDPRLAGGLEDTQYF. In DNA form, the CDR3 reads TGCAGCGTTGAAGATCCCAGGCTAGCGGGGGGGCTGGAAGATACGCAGTATTTT.

CDR3 sequence: CAISESKGGEQYF. In DNA form, the CDR3 reads TGTGCCATCAGTGAGTCGAAAGGGGGCGAGCAGTACTTC. This chain connects TRBV10-3 to TRBJ2-7; D is perhaps TRBD1 (6 bases). Trimming removed 0 bases from V and 6 bases from J, with 9 bases in between. Germline lookup yields CDR1 ENHRY and CDR2 SYGVKD. The CDR3 runs to 13 residues.

This clonotype was counted many times. The junction departs from germline at one end; a sequencing error may be responsible. V usage is TRBV7-7 and J usage is TRBJ2-5; D gene unclear. The germline gives CDR1 SSHAT, CDR2 FNYEAQ (reference sequence). This CDR3 region has 16 residues. The CDR3 protein is CASSLGRLIGKETQYF. The CDR3 region has the DNA TGTGCTAGCAGCTTAGGACGCCTCATAGGGAAAGAGACCCAGTACTTC.

This clonotype appeared many times. The chain couples TRBV20-1 to TRBJ1-1; 7 bases fit TRBD1. The CDR3 is 10 amino acids. The germline V gene has CDR1 DFQATT and CDR2 SNEGSKA (reference sequence). Trimming took 5 bases from V and 14 from J; bases not matched to a gene: 8. The CDR3 nucleotides read TGCAGTGCTTTAGTACAGGGGCACTTCTTT. Translation gives CSALVQGHFF.

V usage is TRBV20-1 and J usage is TRBJ2-3; 10 bases agree with TRBD1. This CDR3 comprises 15 residues. CDR1 and CDR2 from the germline V gene are DFQATT and SNEGSKA (reference sequence). Germline trimming cut 5 bases from V and 5 bases from J; bases unmatched to any gene: 10. CDR3 nucleotide sequence: TGCAGTGCTCCCCGACAGGGGGCTGGAAGAGATACGCAGTATTTT. Its protein product is CSAPRQGAGRDTQYF.

The V call is TRBV4-3, the J call TRBJ1-2, with 7 positions matching TRBD1. The length of the CDR3 is 13 residues. The germline V gene has CDR1 LGHNA and CDR2 YSLEER. J lost 8 bases, V lost 1 base, and 4 bases had no gene match. The DNA of the CDR3 is TGCGCCAGCAGCCAAGGACAGGGTTCGGGCTACACCTTC. Protein product: CASSQGQGSGYTF.

The J gene is TRBJ2-1, the V gene TRBV12-3 or TRBV12-4, with D tentatively TRBD2 (5 bases). There are 15 residues in the CDR3. The V end lost 7 bases, the J end lost 4 bases, and 17 bases lay between the germline ends. The DNA for the CDR3 is TGTGCCAGCATGCCCCCCGCGGGCAAGTACAATGAGCAGTTCTTC. It codes for CASMPPAGKYNEQFF.

This clonotype was counted a few times. The V gene is TRBV28, the J gene TRBJ2-5; TRBD1 agrees at 9 bases. The CDR3 sequence is 16 residues long. Trimming cost V 6 bases and J 5 bases; bases outside gene matches: 13. Germline CDR1 is MDHEN and CDR2 is SYDVKM. As DNA, the CDR3 is TGTGCCAGCAGCCCTTCCCCGGGACAGGGCGGGGAGACCCAGTACTTC. It codes for CASSPSPGQGGETQYF.

This clonotype is a singleton in its sample. The gene calls are TRBV27 and TRBJ2-7, with TRBD1 matching over 10 bases. The V segment lost 6 bases and the J segment 5 bases; nucleotides outside the gene matches: 7. The CDR3 runs 14 residues. Germline V lookup: CDR1 MNHEY, CDR2 SMNVEV (reference sequence). The chain's CDR3 is CASSWGGTGDEQYF. The CDR3 DNA reads as TGTGCCAGCAGCTGGGGGGGGACAGGGGACGAGCAGTACTTC.

This chain links TRBV27 with TRBJ2-7, with 9 positions matching TRBD2. This CDR3 has 14 amino acids. V lost 5 bases and J lost 3; bases outside the gene matches: 5. Germline V lookup: CDR1 MNHEY, CDR2 SMNVEV (reference sequence). This chain's CDR3 is CASSVFSGSYEQYF. In DNA, the CDR3 is TGTGCCAGCAGTGTTTTTAGCGGGAGCTACGAGCAGTACTTC.

In the case of this clonotype: This may come from a read error, since a much larger clone is one base off. The V and J genes are TRBV3-1 and TRBJ2-3; D may be TRBD1 or TRBD2 (6 bases each). This CDR3 spans 15 amino acids. Trimming shortened V by 0 bases and J by 10 bases, and 17 bases separated the two germline ends. Germline CDR1 LGHDT, CDR2 YNNKEL (reference sequence). The CDR3 here is CASSQDLGGTRPQYF. DNA for the CDR3: TGTGCCAGCAGCCAAGATCTAGGGGGGACTCGTCCGCAGTATTTT.

About this clonotype itself: The junction departs from the called germline gene at one end, perhaps through a read error. The CDR3 DNA is TGTGCCAGCAGTTACTCTAGCGGGATTGCCTACCAGCAGTACTTC. It translates to CASSYSSGIAYQQYF. The chain is built from TRBV6-5 and TRBJ2-7; 8 bases line up with TRBD2. This CDR3 comprises 15 residues. CDR1 and CDR2 from the germline V gene are MNHEY and SVGAGI.

The chain combines TRBV7-9 with TRBJ1-4; D is possibly TRBD1 (6 bases). This CDR3 contains 14 residues. The germline V and J ends were trimmed by 5 bases and 10 bases, with 17 bases remaining between them. CDR1 is SEHNR, CDR2 FQNEAQ, per germline (reference sequence). The CDR3 DNA reads as TGTGCCAGCAGCCCACAGGGTGGTTCAGGAAAACTGTTTTTT. Residues: CASSPQGGSGKLFF.

This clonotype was seen more than once but under ten times. The chain employs TRBV12-3 or TRBV12-4 and TRBJ2-3, with 8 bases identical to TRBD2. This CDR3 spans 12 amino acids. V shed 6 bases, J shed 9 bases, and the junction held 5 bases outside the gene matches. This chain's CDR3 is CASSYTSGTQYF. The CDR3 DNA reads TGTGCCAGCAGCTATACTAGCGGAACGCAGTATTTT.

This clonotype was observed at least ten times. This chain connects TRBV20-1 to TRBJ2-7; the match to TRBD2 covers 15 bases. This CDR3 is built from 17 residues. V was pared by 4 bases and J by 1 base, with 8 bases of the junction left unmatched. Germline CDR1 and CDR2: DFQATT and SNEGSKA (reference sequence). This CDR3 reads CSATGLAGGERSYEQYF. CDR3 DNA sequence: TGCAGTGCTACTGGACTAGCGGGAGGGGAAAGGTCCTACGAGCAGTACTTC.

This chain links TRBV7-2 with TRBJ1-4; 7 bases agree with TRBD1. The CDR3 runs 16 residues. From germline, CDR1 is SGHTA and CDR2 FQGNSA. The J segment lost 6 bases and the V segment lost 1 base, leaving 8 bases of the junction unmatched. Written as DNA, the CDR3 is TGTGCCAGCAGCTTAGTCTATAGACAGGGTGATGAAAAACTGTTTTTT. This gives the protein CASSLVYRQGDEKLFF.

DNA of the CDR3: TGTGCCAGCAGCCGCAAGGTGAAAGCGGGAGGGAGCACAGATACGCAGTATTTT. It encodes CASSRKVKAGGSTDTQYF. The chain links TRBV7-6 to TRBJ2-3, with TRBD2 matching over 10 bases. The CDR3 length is 18 residues. Per germline, CDR1 SGHVS and CDR2 FNYEAQ. The J segment lost 0 bases and the V segment lost 5 bases, leaving 11 bases of the junction unmatched. The variable domain in full, completed from reference TRBV7-6 and TRBJ2-3, reads GAGVSQSPRYKVTKRGQDVALRCDPISGHVSLYWYRQALGQGPEFLTYFNYEAQQDKSGLPNDRFSAERPEGSISTLTIQRTEQRDSAMYRCASSRKVKAGGSTDTQYFGPGTRLTVL.

This clonotype was seen only a few times. The rearrangement joins TRBV7-9 to TRBJ1-2; no firm D call. The germline V and J ends were trimmed by 1 base and 2 bases, with 8 bases remaining between them. Germline CDR1 is SEHNR and CDR2 is FQNEAQ (reference sequence). This CDR3 has 14 residues. The CDR3 here is CASSLGTDNYGYTF. CDR3 sequence (DNA): TGTGCCAGCAGCTTAGGGACGGACAACTATGGCTACACCTTC.

The chain employs TRBV10-3 and TRBJ2-7, with TRBD1 matching 8 bases. Germline values: CDR1 ENHRY, CDR2 SYGVKD. V dropped 11 bases and J dropped 0; count of bases not matched to a gene: 6. This CDR3 has 13 residues. The CDR3 coding sequence is TGTGCCGCAGGACAGGGTAGCTCCTACGAGCAGTACTTC. It translates to CAAGQGSSYEQYF.

This rearrangement joins TRBV6-2 or TRBV6-3 to TRBJ2-1; TRBD1 agrees at 7 bases. V lost 5 bases and J lost 6; bases outside the gene matches: 13. Per germline, CDR1 MNHEY and CDR2 SVGEGT. There are 16 residues in the CDR3. The CDR3 coding sequence is TGTGCCAGCAGTCGTCCGACAGGGAGCCTCGGCAATGAGCAGTTCTTC. It codes for CASSRPTGSLGNEQFF.

This clonotype was counted ten times or more. V usage is TRBV7-9 and J usage is TRBJ2-1; TRBD1 or TRBD2 may be the D gene (6 bases each). CDR1 and CDR2 (germline): SEHNR, FQNEAQ (reference sequence). The V gene lost 5 bases and the J gene lost 9 bases, with 23 bases spanning the gap. The CDR3 is made up of 16 amino acids. This CDR3 reads CASSGAGEEPYGEQFF. For the CDR3, the DNA is TGTGCCAGCAGCGGTGCAGGGGAGGAACCTTACGGTGAGCAGTTCTTC.

This clonotype was counted a few times. This chain links TRBV20-1 with TRBJ1-2; 9 bases agree with TRBD1. Trimming at V came to 3 bases and at J to 6 bases, leaving 11 bases not matched to a gene. Germline V gene sequence: CDR1 DFQATT, CDR2 SNEGSKA (reference sequence). This CDR3 spans 15 amino acids. The CDR3 protein is CSASGDRAFSDGYTF. CDR3 sequence (DNA): TGCAGTGCTAGTGGGGACAGGGCTTTCTCGGATGGCTACACCTTC.

The V call is TRBV6-5, the J call TRBJ2-3; 10 bases fit TRBD2. Germline trimming cut 4 bases from V and 1 base from J; bases unmatched to any gene: 5. CDR3 length: 16 amino acids. Germline V gives CDR1 MNHEY, CDR2 SVGAGI. In nucleotides, the CDR3 is TGTGCCAGCAGTTCGCTAAGCGGGAGGGGCACAGATACGCAGTATTTT. Its translation is CASSSLSGRGTDTQYF.

The chain has TRBV5-1 and TRBJ2-3; TRBD2 aligns across 14 bases. Germline CDR1 and CDR2: SGHRS and YFSETQ. This CDR3 contains 19 residues. V shed 4 bases, J shed 1 base, and the junction held 11 bases outside the gene matches. The CDR3, as DNA: TGCGCCAGCAGCAGGGGACTAGCGGGAGCGGTATATGGCACAGATACGCAGTATTTT. Its translation is CASSRGLAGAVYGTDTQYF. Together with reference TRBV5-1 and TRBJ2-3, the CDR3 gives the full variable domain: KAGVTQTPRYLIKTRGQQVTLSCSPISGHRSVSWYQQTPGQGLQFLFEYFSETQRNKGNFPGRFSGRQFSNSRSEMNVSTLELGDSALYLCASSRGLAGAVYGTDTQYFGPGTRLTVL.

The rearrangement uses TRBV20-1 and TRBJ2-3; perhaps TRBD2 as D (8 bases). CDR1 is DFQATT and CDR2 is SNEGSKA in the germline V gene (reference sequence). V lost 0 bases, J lost 2 bases, and 27 bases lay in between. The CDR3 is 20 residues long. The CDR3 DNA reads TGCAGTGCTAGAGATCCACTAGCGGAGGTGCAGGGGGAGGACACAGATACGCAGTATTTT. It yields the protein CSARDPLAEVQGEDTDTQYF.

The CDR3 sequence: CASRDGTASGNTIYF. The DNA for the CDR3 is TGTGCCAGCAGAGACGGGACAGCGTCTGGAAACACCATATATTTT. The rearrangement joins TRBV6-1 to TRBJ1-3; 7 bases line up with TRBD1. Germline V gene lookup returns CDR1 MNHNS and CDR2 SASEGT. The CDR3 totals 15 residues. After removal of 6 bases from V and 1 base from J, the junction contained 6 bases not matched to a gene.